This passage covers 8 T cell receptor beta chains from one sample sequenced in a study of cytomegalovirus exposure and HLA in healthy donors. Some clones are missing from TCRdb's copy, which holds only in-frame ones; the method was immunoSEQ multiplex PCR. The table lists approximately 160,000 clones, approximately 96% of them singletons. The source material was PBMCs. These receptors came from a woman younger than 30 in good health and CMV-seronegative.

The rearrangement uses TRBV14 and TRBJ2-3; 10 bases are a match to TRBD2. The V segment lost 2 bases and the J segment 7 bases; nucleotides outside the gene matches: 9. The CDR3 spans 16 residues. Germline CDR1 SGHDN, CDR2 FVKESK. The CDR3 coding sequence is TGTGCCAGCAGCCAATTCAAGCGGGGGGGCCCAAATACGCAGTATTTT. This sequence encodes CASSQFKRGGPNTQYF.

This clone ranks as medium-sized. The chain carries TRBV4-3 and TRBJ2-7, with D possibly matching TRBD1 (5 bases). V lost 0 bases and J 4 bases, leaving 13 bases between the germline ends. This CDR3 has 15 residues. In germline, CDR1 is LGHNA, CDR2 YSLEER. The CDR3 is CASSQDPTATYEQYF. Here the CDR3 DNA reads TGCGCCAGCAGCCAAGACCCGACAGCCACTTACGAGCAGTACTTC.

The chain joins TRBV6-5 to TRBJ2-2, with D hard to call. Trimming left V 7 bases short and J 5 bases short, with 5 bases between. Germline V gives CDR1 MNHEY, CDR2 SVGAGI. This CDR3 is 11 amino acids long. The CDR3 spells CASMRTGELFF. The CDR3, as DNA: TGTGCCAGCATGAGAACCGGGGAGCTGTTTTTT.

The chain couples TRBV6-5 to TRBJ2-1; 12 nucleotides match TRBD2. The J segment lost 5 bases and the V segment lost 0 bases, leaving 2 bases of the junction unmatched. The germline gives CDR1 MNHEY, CDR2 SVGAGI. CDR3 length equals 16 residues. The CDR3 DNA reads as TGTGCCAGCAGTTACTCGCCTAGCGGGAGGGACAATGAGCAGTTCTTC. Its protein product is CASSYSPSGRDNEQFF.

The chain couples TRBV5-1 to TRBJ2-1, with 13 bases identical to TRBD2. V trimming: 2 bases; J trimming: 8 bases; junction bases outside the gene matches: 7. The CDR3 has 16 amino acids. In germline, CDR1 is SGHRS, CDR2 YFSETQ. Written as DNA, the CDR3 is TGCGCCAGCAGCTTTACCGGGACTAGCGGGGTGGATGAGCAGTTCTTC. Its protein product is CASSFTGTSGVDEQFF.

V gene TRBV7-2 combines with J gene TRBJ2-7; TRBD1 aligns across 11 bases. Unmatched junction bases numbered 5, after V lost 7 bases and J lost 3 bases. Per the germline V gene, CDR1 is SGHTA and CDR2 is FQGNSA. The CDR3 consists of 14 residues. The CDR3 region is CASTSGTGGYEQYF. The CDR3 coding sequence is TGTGCCAGCACCTCCGGGACAGGGGGCTACGAGCAGTACTTC.

The gene calls are TRBV18 and TRBJ2-1; 8 bases fit TRBD2. The CDR3 has 15 residues. The germline gives CDR1 KGHSH, CDR2 LQKENI. V trimming: 3 bases; J trimming: 5 bases; junction bases outside the gene matches: 6. The CDR3 loop reads CASSPGLDKHNEQFF. The CDR3 bases are TGTGCCAGCTCACCGGGACTAGACAAACACAATGAGCAGTTCTTC.

This sequence joins TRBV5-1 and TRBJ1-2; tentatively, D is TRBD1 (5 bases). The CDR3 is 14 residues long. The germline CDR1 and CDR2 sequences are SGHRS and YFSETQ. Trimming took 5 bases from V and 0 from J, leaving 11 bases between them. The CDR3 DNA reads TGCGCCAGCAGGAACTCGGGGGCTAACTATGGCTACACCTTC. Translation gives CASRNSGANYGYTF.